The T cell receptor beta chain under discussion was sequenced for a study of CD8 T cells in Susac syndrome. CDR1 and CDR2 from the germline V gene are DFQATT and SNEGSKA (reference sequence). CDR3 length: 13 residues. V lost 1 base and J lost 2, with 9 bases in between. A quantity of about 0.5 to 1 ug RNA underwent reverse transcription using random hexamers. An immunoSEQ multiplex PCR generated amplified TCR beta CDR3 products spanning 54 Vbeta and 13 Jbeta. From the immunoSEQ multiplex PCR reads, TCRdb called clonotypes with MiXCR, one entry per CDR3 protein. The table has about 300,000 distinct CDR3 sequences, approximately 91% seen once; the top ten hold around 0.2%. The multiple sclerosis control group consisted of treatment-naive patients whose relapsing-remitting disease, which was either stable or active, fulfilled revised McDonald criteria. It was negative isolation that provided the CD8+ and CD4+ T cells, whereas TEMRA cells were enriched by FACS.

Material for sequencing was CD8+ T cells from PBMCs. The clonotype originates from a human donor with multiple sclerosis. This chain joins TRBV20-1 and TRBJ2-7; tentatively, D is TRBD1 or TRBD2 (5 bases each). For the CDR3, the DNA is TGCAGTGCTAGAGTGCGAGGGGCCTACGAGCAGTACTTC. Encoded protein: CSARVRGAYEQYF.